A selection of T cell receptor beta chains follows, all from one sample in a study of blood T cell repertoires in COVID-19. Sequenced by immunoSEQ multiplex PCR; TCRdb stores in-frame clones only, minus some. In the table there are around 200,000 clones, 83% of which are singletons. Material for sequencing was peripheral blood. These receptors all stem from a woman in her forties or fifties with acute or convalescent COVID-19. Each CDR3 is given with its conserved first and last residue. D genes are given only for firm matches. Not every row has a clone size; where given, it reads once, few, many or a size class.

j_call cdr3_length clone_size d_call v_call cdr3_nt cdr3_aa
TRBJ2-1 19 NA NA TRBV4-1 TGCGCCAGCAGCCACAGCCCGGGAGTCTTACGCCCCCCGGGCGATGAGCAGTTCTTC CASSHSPGVLRPPGDEQFF
TRBJ2-7 15 NA TRBD2 TRBV4-1 TGCGCCAGCAGCCAAGGGGGCGGGAGTTCCTACGAGCAGTACTTC CASSQGGGSSYEQYF
TRBJ2-2 16 NA TRBD2 TRBV11-1 TGTGCCAGCAGCCGCCGAGCGGGGGGGGACACCGGGGAGCTGTTTTTT CASSRRAGGDTGELFF
TRBJ2-1 14 NA NA TRBV2 TGTGCCAGCAGCTACGGAAGCGCGGAGAATGAGCAGTTCTTC CASSYGSAENEQFF
TRBJ2-1 15 NA NA TRBV10-3 TGTGCCATCAGTGCCCTAGCGTCGTCCTACAATGAGCAGTTCTTC CAISALASSYNEQFF
TRBJ2-3 22 NA NA TRBV21-1 TGTGCCAGCAGCGAGGGACCCTCAGTCCACCTTACTAGCGGCCCTAGCACAGATACGCAGTATTTT CASSEGPSVHLTSGPSTDTQYF
TRBJ1-2 12 NA TRBD1 TRBV24-1 TGTGCCACCAGCGCGACAGGGTATGGCTACACCTTC CATSATGYGYTF
TRBJ2-1 14 NA NA TRBV19 TGTGCCAGTAGTACGGACGCCGGGGGCAATGAGCAGTTCTTC CASSTDAGGNEQFF
TRBJ2-1 15 NA TRBD2 TRBV19 TGTGCCAGTAGTATCAGCGGCGGGAGAAACAATGAGCAGTTCTTC CASSISGGRNNEQFF
TRBJ1-2 12 NA NA TRBV5-1 TGCGCCAGCAGTCAGATAAACTATGGCTACACCTTC CASSQINYGYTF
TRBJ1-1 15 NA TRBD1 TRBV7-9 TGTGCCAGCAGCCTTCGACAGGGGACAAACACTGAAGCTTTCTTT CASSLRQGTNTEAFF
TRBJ2-5 18 NA TRBD2 TRBV5-1 TGCGCCAGCAGCATCGGAGGGACTAGCGGTACTTCGGTAGAGACCCAGTACTTC CASSIGGTSGTSVETQYF
TRBJ1-3 13 NA NA TRBV19 TGTGCCAGTAGTCCCATCTCTGGAAACACCATATATTTT CASSPISGNTIYF
TRBJ1-4 13 NA NA TRBV29-1 TGCAGCGTTTCGGGGGCAACTAATGAAAAACTGTTTTTT CSVSGATNEKLFF
TRBJ1-1 17 NA NA TRBV5-1 TGCGCCAGCAGCTTGAGGGGGGTCGGCAGGGAGGGCACTGAAGCTTTCTTT CASSLRGVGREGTEAFF
TRBJ2-3 18 NA NA TRBV19 TGTGCCAGTAGTATAGATCACGGAAGGGGGACGTATGGAGATACGCAGTATTTT CASSIDHGRGTYGDTQYF
TRBJ2-2 15 once NA TRBV11-2 TGTGCCAGCAGCTTAAAAACCGGGGGAACCGGGGAGCTGTTTTTT CASSLKTGGTGELFF
TRBJ1-5 14 NA TRBD1 TRBV10-2 TGCGCCAGCAGTGAGGACAGGGGCAATCAGCCCCAGCATTTT CASSEDRGNQPQHF
TRBJ2-2 12 few TRBD1 TRBV2 TGTGCCAGCAGCGGGACAGCCGGGGAGCTGTTTTTT CASSGTAGELFF
TRBJ2-1 13 NA NA TRBV27 TGTGCCAGCAGTCTCCGCCGGTACAATGAGCAGTTCTTC CASSLRRYNEQFF
TRBJ2-7 12 NA NA TRBV7-2 TGTGCCAGCAGCTTTAGACCGGGCGAGCAGTACTTC CASSFRPGEQYF
TRBJ2-7 15 few NA TRBV6-5 TGTGCCAGCAGTTATATGATGGGACTCCGCTACGAGCAGTACTTC CASSYMMGLRYEQYF
TRBJ1-1 16 few NA TRBV27 TGTGCCAGCAGTTTATCGGGGGGGCTCGGGGCCGCGGAAGCTTTCTTT CASSLSGGLGAAEAFF
TRBJ2-1 16 NA NA TRBV11-2 TGTGCCAGCAGCCTCACCCAGGGGATCGCCTACAATGAGCAGTTCTTC CASSLTQGIAYNEQFF
TRBJ1-1 11 once NA TRBV12-3/TRBV12-4 TGTGCCAGCAGCCCGGGGACTGAAGCTTTCTTT CASSPGTEAFF
TRBJ1-4 14 NA NA TRBV5-6 TGTGCCAGCAGCCAGGGACTTTTTAATGAAAAACTGTTTTTT CASSQGLFNEKLFF
TRBJ2-7 11 NA NA TRBV12-3/TRBV12-4 TGTGCCAGCAGGCGGGGAAGTTATAAGTACTTC CASRRGSYKYF
TRBJ2-1 18 NA TRBD2 TRBV27 TGTGCCAGCAGTCCCCGCCCGGGACTAGCGGGGGAGGGTGGGGAGCAGTTCTTC CASSPRPGLAGEGGEQFF
TRBJ2-7 15 few TRBD2 TRBV7-9 TGTGCCAGCAGCGGGACGGGACTAACCTTCTACGAGCAGTACTTC CASSGTGLTFYEQYF
TRBJ2-1 16 NA TRBD2 TRBV7-8 TGTGCCAGCAGCCGACTAGCGGGAAGGTCCAGCAATGAGCAGTTCTTC CASSRLAGRSSNEQFF
TRBJ2-7 15 NA TRBD1 TRBV11-2 TGTGCCAGCAGTTCAAGCCCGGGACAGGGCTACGAGCAGTACTTC CASSSSPGQGYEQYF
TRBJ1-4 13 NA TRBD1 TRBV29-1 TGCAGCGTAGACAGGGGAGGGGGTGAAAAACTGTTTTTT CSVDRGGGEKLFF
TRBJ2-7 14 NA TRBD2 TRBV19 TGTGCCAGTAGTATTACTAGCGTTGCCTACGAGCAGTACTTC CASSITSVAYEQYF
TRBJ2-3 16 NA NA TRBV28 TGTGCCAGCAGTCAGTCGACAGGATCAGCTGTAGATACGCAGTATTTT CASSQSTGSAVDTQYF
TRBJ2-7 14 NA NA TRBV11-2 TGTGCCAGCAGACCTCTTCAGGGATCGGGTGAGCAGTACTTC CASRPLQGSGEQYF
TRBJ2-1 17 NA NA TRBV3-1/TRBV3-2 TGTGCCAGCAGCCAAGATTTGGGGGAGGCCCCCTACAATGAGCAGTTCTTC CASSQDLGEAPYNEQFF
TRBJ2-4 17 NA NA TRBV11-3 TGTGCCAGCAGCTTAGATAGGGGTAAGGAGGCCAAAAACATTCAGTACTTC CASSLDRGKEAKNIQYF
TRBJ2-3 15 NA NA TRBV7-8 TGTGCCAGCAGCCCTCACTGGTCCGGGACAGATACGCAGTATTTT CASSPHWSGTDTQYF
TRBJ2-3 14 NA NA TRBV28 TGTGCCAGCAGAACTGGGGGCCCCACAGATACGCAGTATTTT CASRTGGPTDTQYF
TRBJ2-1 15 NA NA TRBV10-2 TGCGCCAGTAGGGCTGGGAGGTTCTCCTACAATGAGCAGTTCTTC CASRAGRFSYNEQFF
TRBJ1-1 14 NA TRBD1 TRBV6-1 TGTGCCAGCAGTGAAGCTAAGGACAGGGGGCAGACGGTCTTT CASSEAKDRGQTVF
TRBJ2-7 16 NA TRBD1 TRBV4-1 TGCGCCAGCAGCCAAGCCCCGGACAGGCCGACCTACGAGCAGTACTTC CASSQAPDRPTYEQYF
TRBJ2-1 13 NA TRBD2 TRBV18 TGTGCCAGCTCACCGACTAGCGGGGATGAGCAGTTCTTC CASSPTSGDEQFF
TRBJ1-4 14 NA TRBD1 TRBV2 TGTGCCAGCAGTGATTGGACAGGGGGGGAAAAACTGTTTTTT CASSDWTGGEKLFF
TRBJ2-7 12 NA NA TRBV28 TGTGCCAGCAGTTTGGCCCCGAACGAGCAGTACTTC CASSLAPNEQYF
TRBJ1-5 18 NA TRBD1 TRBV4-2 TGTGCCAGCAGCCCCCACATCGGTAACAGGGGTGTGGAGCAGCCCCAGCATTTT CASSPHIGNRGVEQPQHF
TRBJ1-5 14 NA NA TRBV7-9 TGTGCCAGCAGCCACGGGGGTAGCAATCAGCCCCAGCATTTT CASSHGGSNQPQHF
TRBJ1-2 13 NA NA TRBV27 TGTGCCAGCAGTTTATTGGACGGGAGGGCGTACACCTTC CASSLLDGRAYTF
TRBJ2-5 15 NA TRBD2 TRBV5-5 TGTGCCAGCAGTTTACTAGCGGACGCCCAAGAGACCCAGTACTTC CASSLLADAQETQYF